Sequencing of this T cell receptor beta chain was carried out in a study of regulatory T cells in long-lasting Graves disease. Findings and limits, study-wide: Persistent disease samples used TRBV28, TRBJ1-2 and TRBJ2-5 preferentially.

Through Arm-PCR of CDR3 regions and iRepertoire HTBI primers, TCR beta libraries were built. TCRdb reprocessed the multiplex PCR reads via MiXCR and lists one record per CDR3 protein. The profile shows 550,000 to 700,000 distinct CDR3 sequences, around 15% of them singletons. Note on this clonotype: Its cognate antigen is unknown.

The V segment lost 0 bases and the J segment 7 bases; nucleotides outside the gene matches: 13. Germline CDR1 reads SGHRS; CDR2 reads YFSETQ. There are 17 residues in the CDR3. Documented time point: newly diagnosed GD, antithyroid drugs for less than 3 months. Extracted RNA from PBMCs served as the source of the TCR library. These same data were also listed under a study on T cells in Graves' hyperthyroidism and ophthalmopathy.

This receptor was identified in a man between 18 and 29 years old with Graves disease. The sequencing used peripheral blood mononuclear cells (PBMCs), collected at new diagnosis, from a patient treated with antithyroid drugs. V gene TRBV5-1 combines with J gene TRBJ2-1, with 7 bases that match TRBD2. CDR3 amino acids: CASSLAGLAGPGNEQFF. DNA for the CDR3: TGCGCCAGCAGCTTGGCGGGGTTAGCGGGCCCAGGTAATGAGCAGTTCTTC.